A selection of T cell receptor beta chains follows, all from one sample in a study of T-cell reconstitution after alpha-beta-depleted transplantation in children. One entry per CDR3 protein, called by TCRdb with MiXCR from the PCR reads. The table lists about 610,000 distinct CDR3 sequences, roughly 10% of them singletons. The source was PBMCs from the stem cell graft donor, collected from the stem cell graft. These receptors all stem from a human donor who donated a stem cell graft to a child with acute myeloid leukemia. CDR3s include the opening cysteine and the closing phenylalanine or tryptophan. The D gene is left open where the match is weak. The size of a clone is reported for some rows only, either as once, few or many, or as a class for expanded clones.

>TRBV5-6|many|-|15|TRBJ1-1
TGTGCCAGCAGCTTGCGGAAAAGAATGAACACTGAAGCTTTCTTT
CASSLRKRMNTEAFF
>TRBV5-1|many|TRBD2|15|TRBJ2-1
TGCGCCAGCAGCGAAACTAGCGGGTCCGCCAATGAGCAGTTCTTC
CASSETSGSANEQFF
>TRBV25-1|many|TRBD2|15|TRBJ2-1
TGTGCCAGCGTTGGGACTAGCGAGGGGGTGGGTGAGCAGTTCTTC
CASVGTSEGVGEQFF
>TRBV9|many|TRBD1|15|TRBJ1-5
TGTGCCAGCAGCCTAGGGACAGGGGTCAATCAGCCCCAGCATTTT
CASSLGTGVNQPQHF
>TRBV20-1|-|-|14|TRBJ2-5
TGCAGTGCCCCACTGGGGGGGGCCCGAGAGACCCAGTACTTC
CSAPLGGARETQYF
>TRBV12-3/TRBV12-4|few|-|13|TRBJ2-1
TGTGCCAGCAGTTTAGGCGGGGGCGGGGAGCAGTTCTTC
CASSLGGGGEQFF
>TRBV7-9|few|TRBD2|15|TRBJ2-7
TGTGCCAGCAGCATGTCGGGACTAGCGGCCTACGAGCAGTACTTC
CASSMSGLAAYEQYF
>TRBV28|-|-|12|TRBJ2-3
TGTGCCAGCAGTTCTTTACACGGTACGCAGTATTTT
CASSSLHGTQYF
>TRBV7-2|-|-|15|TRBJ1-4
TGTGCCAGCAGCTTAGCGTCAACAACTAATGAAAAACTGTTTTTT
CASSLASTTNEKLFF
>TRBV12-1|few|-|16|TRBJ1-5
TGTGCCAGCAGCTTTGACAGGGGGCACCTAAATCAGCCCCAGCATTTT
CASSFDRGHLNQPQHF
>TRBV19|few|-|15|TRBJ1-4
TGTGCCAGTAGTGCGCAGGGTTTGTTTAATGAAAAACTGTTTTTT
CASSAQGLFNEKLFF
>TRBV4-1|-|TRBD2|17|TRBJ2-1
TGCGCCAGCAGCCAAGGGACTAGCGGGAGTTGGGACAATGAGCAGTTCTTC
CASSQGTSGSWDNEQFF
>TRBV19|few|TRBD2|17|TRBJ2-1
TGTGCCAGTAGTATAGTCCGCCAAAGTCTAGCGGGAGCAGAGCAGTTCTTC
CASSIVRQSLAGAEQFF
>TRBV3-1|-|-|15|TRBJ1-1
TGTGCCAGCAGCCAAAGTGGCAGACAGAACACTGAAGCTTTCTTT
CASSQSGRQNTEAFF
>TRBV27|-|-|16|TRBJ1-1
TGTGCCAGCAGTTTAGAAGGGACACTTGCCATCACTGAAGCTTTCTTT
CASSLEGTLAITEAFF
>TRBV4-3|once|-|14|TRBJ2-7
TGCGCCAGCAGCCTAAGAACGGAGGCGGCCGAGCAGTACTTC
CASSLRTEAAEQYF
>TRBV7-2|few|TRBD1|15|TRBJ1-6
TGTGCCAGCAGCTTACGGGGACAGGGCGATTCACCCCTCCACTTT
CASSLRGQGDSPLHF
>TRBV29-1|-|-|12|TRBJ2-7
TGCAGCGTTGGAATGGACAGCTACGAGCAGTACTTC
CSVGMDSYEQYF
>TRBV6-1|-|TRBD2|16|TRBJ2-3
TGTGCCAGCAGCCACCGGACTAGCTGGAGGAGACATACGCAGTATTTT
CASSHRTSWRRHTQYF
>TRBV11-2|-|TRBD1|18|TRBJ2-7
TGTGCCAGCAGCCCGGGACAGGGTAGAAGCGGAGGGGCCTACGAGCAGTACTTC
CASSPGQGRSGGAYEQYF
>TRBV7-2|many|-|16|TRBJ1-5
TGTGCCAGCAGCTTAGGGGCCCTAACCCCCGGGCAGCCCCAGCATTTT
CASSLGALTPGQPQHF
>TRBV28|few|-|14|TRBJ2-7
TGTGCCAGCAGTTTACCAGGTCAGACCTACGAGCAGTACTTC
CASSLPGQTYEQYF